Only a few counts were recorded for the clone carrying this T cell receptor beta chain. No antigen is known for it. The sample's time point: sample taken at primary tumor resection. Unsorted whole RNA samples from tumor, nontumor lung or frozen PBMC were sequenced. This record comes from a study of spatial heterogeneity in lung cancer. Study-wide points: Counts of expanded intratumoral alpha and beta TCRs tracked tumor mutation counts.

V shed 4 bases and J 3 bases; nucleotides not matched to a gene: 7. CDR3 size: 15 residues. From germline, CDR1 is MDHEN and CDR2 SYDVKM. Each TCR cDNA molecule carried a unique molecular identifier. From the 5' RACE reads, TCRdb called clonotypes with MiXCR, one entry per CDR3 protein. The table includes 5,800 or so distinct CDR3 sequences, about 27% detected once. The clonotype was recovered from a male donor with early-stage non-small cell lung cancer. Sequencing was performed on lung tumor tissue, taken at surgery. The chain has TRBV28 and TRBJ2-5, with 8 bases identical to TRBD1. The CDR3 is CASSSSQGAKETQYF. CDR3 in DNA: TGTGCCAGCAGTTCGTCGCAGGGGGCTAAAGAGACCCAGTACTTC.